These 2 T cell receptor beta chains share one sample of origin, sequenced in a study of T cell repertoires in cytomegalovirus infection. TCRdb processed the reads anew with MiXCR; each CDR3 protein has one entry. In the table there are 700,000 to 950,000 distinct CDR3 sequences, around a third of which are singletons. These TCRs' antigens remain unknown. The source material was cultured CD8+ T cells from PBMCs, sampled from culture after CMV antigen stimulation. The receptors originated from a human donor in good health (CMV status not recorded). Some clones in this sample may be carry-over from other donors' samples.

With regard to this clonotype: One end of the junction is discordant with germline, which a read error may explain. The chain carries TRBV10-2 and TRBJ2-7, with D hard to call. Germline values: CDR1 WSHSY, CDR2 SAAADI. The CDR3 contains 14 residues. The CDR3, as DNA: TGTGCCAGCAGTGACACGACCACACCCTACGAGCAGTACTTC. It codes for CASSDTTTPYEQYF.

This clonotype was seen a few times. This sequence joins TRBV6-1 and TRBJ2-1, with D unclear. The CDR3 has 15 residues. Trimming took off 6 bases at V and 0 bases at J, with 12 bases between the two ends. Germline loops: CDR1 MNHNS, CDR2 SASEGT. The chain's CDR3 is CASRADKSSYNEQFF. The CDR3 coding sequence is TGTGCCAGCAGGGCCGACAAGAGCTCCTACAATGAGCAGTTCTTC.